What follows are 20 T cell receptor beta chains derived from one specimen sequenced in a study of beta chain features in type 1 diabetes. The study's findings and limits: Shorter TCRB CDR3s, moderately but significantly so, were found in Type 1 diabetes patients in all four CD4+ subsets.

Expressed TCRB transcripts were sequenced because the isolated RNA had all been reverse transcribed beforehand. Assay used: immunoSEQ multiplex PCR; TCRdb lists only in-frame clones, some missing. The table lists about 650,000 clones, 12% of them singletons. The antigens these receptors bind are not known. The sequenced sample consisted of naive CD4+ T cells from blood. The receptors were sampled from a man aged 25-45 years with type 1 diabetes.

This clone was seen a handful of times. This chain links TRBV19 with TRBJ2-2; 8 bases align to TRBD1. This CDR3 spans 16 amino acids. Germline V CDR1 and CDR2: LNHDA, SQIVND (reference sequence). J gave up 2 bases and V 9 bases, and 11 bases lay outside the gene matches. This chain's CDR3 is CASLPTGTGNTGELFF. CDR3 in DNA: TGTGCCAGCCTCCCGACCGGGACAGGAAACACCGGGGAGCTGTTTTTT.

The chain uses TRBV12-5 and TRBJ1-6; tentatively, D is TRBD1 (5 bases). Germline CDR1 is LGHNT and CDR2 is FRNRAP. This CDR3 has 13 residues. Trimming pared 4 bases from V and 9 bases from J, leaving 10 bases between. This CDR3 is CASGSDIGSPLHF. In DNA, the CDR3 is TGTGCTAGTGGTTCGGACATCGGTTCACCCCTCCACTTT.

This chain connects TRBV15 to TRBJ2-7; 8 nucleotides align to TRBD1. The CDR3 spans 15 residues. Looked up from germline, CDR1 is LNHNV and CDR2 is YYDKDF (reference sequence). V shed 0 bases, J shed 2 bases, and the junction held 3 bases outside the gene matches. For the CDR3, the DNA is TGTGCCACCAGCAGAGATCCGGGACAGGCCTACGAGCAGTACTTC. Translating gives CATSRDPGQAYEQYF.

The sample holds a few counts of this clone. This chain connects TRBV30 to TRBJ2-2, with 11 bases matching TRBD1. V lost 1 base to trimming and J lost 5 bases; unmatched junction nucleotides: 0. Germline V gene lookup returns CDR1 GTSNPN and CDR2 SVGIG (reference sequence). The CDR3 length is 14 residues. The CDR3: CAWSGDRGTGELFF. CDR3 nucleotides: TGTGCCTGGAGTGGGGACAGGGGGACCGGGGAGCTGTTTTTT.

This clone has more than one count but fewer than ten. The chain has TRBV6-6 and TRBJ2-1; D tentatively fits TRBD1 or TRBD2 (6 bases each). Germline V gives CDR1 MNHNY, CDR2 SVGAGI (reference sequence). The CDR3 is made up of 13 amino acids. V gave up 10 bases and J gave up 0 bases, with 10 bases separating them. The CDR3 coding sequence is TGTGCCACACAGGGAGGCTCCTACAATGAGCAGTTCTTC. Its translation: CATQGGSYNEQFF.

This clone was counted a few times. This sequence joins TRBV6-6 and TRBJ1-5; the D gene is possibly TRBD1 (5 bases). Germline CDR1 MNHNY, CDR2 SVGAGI (reference sequence). This CDR3 contains 16 residues. V was cut by 0 bases and J by 4 bases, with 13 bases left in between. CDR3 sequence: CASSYSTGRGNQPQHF. The CDR3 DNA follows: TGTGCCAGCAGTTACTCGACTGGGCGGGGGAATCAGCCCCAGCATTTT.

The table lists this clone with a few counts. J is TRBJ2-5 and V is TRBV4-2; TRBD2 might be the D (6 bases). V was clipped by 1 base and J by 2 bases, with 20 bases between them. Germline values: CDR1 LGHNA, CDR2 YNFKEQ. The CDR3 runs 18 residues. CDR3 nucleotides: TGTGCCAGCAGCCAAGTCTCCGGGGTTGGGCGGGAACAAGAGACCCAGTACTTC. Translated, it gives CASSQVSGVGREQETQYF.

This chain links TRBV19 with TRBJ2-6, with 7 bases matching TRBD1. V dropped 4 bases and J dropped 1; count of bases not matched to a gene: 4. Germline loops: CDR1 LNHDA, CDR2 SQIVND (reference sequence). The CDR3 is 16 amino acids. Here the CDR3 DNA reads TGTGCCAGTAGTAATACGGGACAGTCTGGGGCCAACGTCCTGACTTTC. Protein: CASSNTGQSGANVLTF.

The genes are TRBV5-1 and TRBJ1-2; 7 bases match TRBD1. Germline assignment: CDR1 SGHRS and CDR2 YFSETQ. V trimming: 4 bases; J trimming: 4 bases; junction bases outside the gene matches: 10. The CDR3 length is 15 residues. CDR3 DNA sequence: TGCGCCAGCAGCCGTACCCCGGACAGGCCCTATGGCTACACCTTC. It specifies CASSRTPDRPYGYTF.

This clone was counted only a few times. The chain uses TRBV6-7 and TRBJ2-2; D gene unclear. TRBV6-7 is an ORF; its function is uncertain. The CDR3 covers 14 residues. The V gene lost 2 bases and the J gene lost 5 bases, with 9 bases spanning the gap. The CDR3 bases are TGTGCCAGCAGTTACCGGGTGGGGACCGGGGAGCTGTTTTTT. Amino acid sequence: CASSYRVGTGELFF.

This clone was counted a few times. This chain connects TRBV6-5 to TRBJ2-7; no firm D call. Trimming removed 0 bases at V and 0 bases at J, with 6 bases between. The CDR3 loop spans 14 amino acids. Per the germline V gene, CDR1 is MNHEY and CDR2 is SVGAGI. CDR3: CASSYSVSSYEQYF. The CDR3 region has the DNA TGTGCCAGCAGTTACTCGGTCAGCTCCTACGAGCAGTACTTC.

In this sample, this clone turned up a few times. V gene TRBV30 combines with J gene TRBJ2-5; D is unresolved. V shed 3 bases and J shed 5 bases, with 10 bases lying between them. Germline V gene sequence: CDR1 GTSNPN, CDR2 SVGIG (reference sequence). CDR3 length: 12 residues. This CDR3 is CAWSFSGETQYF. The DNA of the CDR3 is TGTGCCTGGAGCTTCAGTGGGGAGACCCAGTACTTC.

The rearrangement joins TRBV5-4 to TRBJ2-6; 7 nucleotides match TRBD1. V shed 5 bases and J 0 bases; nucleotides not matched to a gene: 5. The CDR3 totals 16 residues. Germline V gives CDR1 SGHNT, CDR2 YYREEE (reference sequence). The DNA for the CDR3 is TGTGCCAGCAGGAGACAGGGCTCCTCTGGGGCCAACGTCCTGACTTTC. It encodes CASRRQGSSGANVLTF.

This clone occurred a few times. V gene TRBV7-2 combines with J gene TRBJ1-2, with D hard to call. Germline CDR1 SGHTA, CDR2 FQGNSA. V was cut by 5 bases and J by 0 bases, with 10 bases left in between. This CDR3 is built from 14 residues. CDR3 residues: CASSLWIANYGYTF. The CDR3 coding sequence is TGTGCCAGCAGCCTCTGGATCGCTAACTATGGCTACACCTTC.

The chain joins TRBV10-3 to TRBJ1-3; no clear D gene. The CDR3 sequence is 15 residues long. Trimming removed 5 bases from V and 0 bases from J, with 11 bases in between. The germline V gene has CDR1 ENHRY and CDR2 SYGVKD. The CDR3 sequence is CAISSDIRSGNTIYF. The DNA of the CDR3 is TGTGCCATCAGTTCCGACATCCGCTCTGGAAACACCATATATTTT.

The CDR3 region is CASGMSSGNTIYF. The CDR3 DNA reads as TGTGCCAGCGGGATGAGCTCTGGAAACACCATATATTTT. The rearrangement uses TRBV7-2 and TRBJ1-3; D unresolved. V was trimmed by 8 bases and J by 0 bases, leaving 8 bases between them. This CDR3 comprises 13 residues. The germline CDR1 and CDR2 sequences are SGHTA and FQGNSA. Drawing the rest from reference TRBV7-2 and TRBJ1-3, the complete variable domain is GAGVSQSPSNKVTEKGKDVELRCDPISGHTALYWYRQSLGQGLEFLIYFQGNSAPDKSGLPSDRFSAERTGGSVSTLTIQRTQQEDSAVYLCASGMSSGNTIYFGEGSWLTVV.

This clone has only a few counts. V gene TRBV28 combines with J gene TRBJ2-5, with D unclear. Looked up from germline, CDR1 is MDHEN and CDR2 is SYDVKM. V was shortened by 3 bases and J by 0 bases, with 8 bases between the two germline ends. The CDR3 length is 14 residues. CDR3: CASSFRDYQETQYF. CDR3 nucleotide sequence: TGTGCCAGCAGTTTCAGAGACTACCAAGAGACCCAGTACTTC.

The chain employs TRBV2 and TRBJ1-6, with 7 bases aligning to TRBD1. This CDR3 is 13 amino acids long. J lost 6 bases, V lost 8 bases, and 4 bases had no gene match. Germline V CDR1 and CDR2: SNHLY, FYNNEI. CDR3 protein: CASCGTVNSPLHF. CDR3 nucleotides: TGTGCCAGCTGCGGGACAGTTAATTCACCCCTCCACTTT.

This sequence joins TRBV5-5 and TRBJ2-1; D remains unclear. With 3 bases removed from V and 2 bases from J, the gap between germline ends came to 9 bases. Germline V CDR1 and CDR2: SGHKS, YYEKEE (reference sequence). The CDR3 totals 14 residues. The CDR3 loop is CASSYGETYNEQFF. The CDR3 DNA follows: TGTGCCAGCAGCTATGGGGAAACCTACAATGAGCAGTTCTTC.

The chain employs TRBV19 and TRBJ2-3; tentatively, D is TRBD2 (5 bases). The germline CDR1 and CDR2 sequences are LNHDA and SQIVND (reference sequence). Trimming took off 5 bases at V and 2 bases at J, with 11 bases between the two ends. The CDR3 is 14 residues long. The DNA for the CDR3 is TGTGCCAGTAGTTCTCGGGGAGCCACAGATACGCAGTATTTT. This translates into CASSSRGATDTQYF.